This T cell receptor (beta chain) was sequenced in a study of cytomegalovirus exposure and HLA in healthy donors. Likely unrecorded immune exposures existed in these nominally healthy donors. Per the germline V gene, CDR1 is SEHNR and CDR2 is FQNEAQ (reference sequence). The CDR3 covers 15 residues. V was shortened by 7 bases and J by 7 bases, with 22 bases between the two germline ends. This PCR relied on a set of 60 Vbeta primers and 13 Jbeta primers. Assay used: immunoSEQ multiplex PCR; TCRdb lists only in-frame clones, some missing. The data contain roughly 100,000 clones, around 85% of them singletons.

The sequencing sample was made of PBMCs. V is TRBV7-9 and J is TRBJ1-2; perhaps TRBD1 as D (5 bases). This sequence originates from a man aged 55 to 70 in good health and CMV-seronegative. As DNA, the CDR3 is TGTGCCAGCACCTCCTTGGCAGGGTATTATAGTGGCTACACCTTC. It specifies CASTSLAGYYSGYTF.